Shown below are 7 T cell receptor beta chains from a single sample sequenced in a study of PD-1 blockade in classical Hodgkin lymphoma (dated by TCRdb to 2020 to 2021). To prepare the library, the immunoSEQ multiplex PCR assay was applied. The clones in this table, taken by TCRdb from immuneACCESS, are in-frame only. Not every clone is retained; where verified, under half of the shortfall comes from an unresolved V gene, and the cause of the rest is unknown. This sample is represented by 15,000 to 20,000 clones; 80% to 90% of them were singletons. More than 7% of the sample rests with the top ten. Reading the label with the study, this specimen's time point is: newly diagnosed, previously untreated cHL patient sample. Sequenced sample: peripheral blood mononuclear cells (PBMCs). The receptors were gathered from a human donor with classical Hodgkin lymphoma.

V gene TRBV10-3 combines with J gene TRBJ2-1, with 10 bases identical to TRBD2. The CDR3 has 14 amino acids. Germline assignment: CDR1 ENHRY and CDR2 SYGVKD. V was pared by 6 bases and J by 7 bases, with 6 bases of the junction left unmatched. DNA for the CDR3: TGTGCCATCAGCCTGGAGACTAGCGGGAATGAGCAGTTCTTC. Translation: CAISLETSGNEQFF.

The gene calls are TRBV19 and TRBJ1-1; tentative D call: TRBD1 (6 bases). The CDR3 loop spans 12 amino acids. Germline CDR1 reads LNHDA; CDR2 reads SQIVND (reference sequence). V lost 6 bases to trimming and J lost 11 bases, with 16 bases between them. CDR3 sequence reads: CASRKGGGVAFF. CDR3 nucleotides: TGTGCCAGTAGGAAGGGGGGCGGTGTGGCTTTCTTT.

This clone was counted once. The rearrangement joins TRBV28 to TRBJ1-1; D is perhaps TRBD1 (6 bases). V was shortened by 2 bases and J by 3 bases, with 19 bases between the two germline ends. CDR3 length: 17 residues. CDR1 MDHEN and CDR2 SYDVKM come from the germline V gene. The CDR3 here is CASSLSELGGADTEAFF. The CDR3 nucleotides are TGTGCCAGCAGTTTAAGTGAGCTAGGGGGGGCCGACACTGAAGCTTTCTTT.

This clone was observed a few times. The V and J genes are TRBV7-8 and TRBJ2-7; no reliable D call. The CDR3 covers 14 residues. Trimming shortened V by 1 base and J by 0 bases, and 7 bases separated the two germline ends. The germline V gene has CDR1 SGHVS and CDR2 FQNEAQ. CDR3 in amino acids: CASSLEGSSYEQYF. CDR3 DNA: TGTGCCAGCAGCTTAGAAGGCAGCTCCTACGAGCAGTACTTC.

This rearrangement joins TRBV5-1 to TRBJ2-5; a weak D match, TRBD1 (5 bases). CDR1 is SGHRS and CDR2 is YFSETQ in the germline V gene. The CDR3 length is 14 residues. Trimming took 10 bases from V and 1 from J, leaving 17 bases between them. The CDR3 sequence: CALMSGASQETQYF. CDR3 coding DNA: TGCGCCCTCATGTCTGGGGCTAGCCAAGAGACCCAGTACTTC. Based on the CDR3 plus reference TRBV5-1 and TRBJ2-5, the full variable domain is KAGVTQTPRYLIKTRGQQVTLSCSPISGHRSVSWYQQTPGQGLQFLFEYFSETQRNKGNFPGRFSGRQFSNSRSEMNVSTLELGDSALYLCALMSGASQETQYFGPGTRLLVL.

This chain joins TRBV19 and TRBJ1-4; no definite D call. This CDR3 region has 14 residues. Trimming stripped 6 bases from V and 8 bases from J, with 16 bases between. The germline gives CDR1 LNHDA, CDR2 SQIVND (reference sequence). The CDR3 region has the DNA TGTGCCAGTAGATTGACCGCGACAAACGAAAAACTGTTTTTT. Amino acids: CASRLTATNEKLFF. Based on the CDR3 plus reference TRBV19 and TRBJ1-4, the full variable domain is DGGITQSPKYLFRKEGQNVTLSCEQNLNHDAMYWYRQDPGQGLRLIYYSQIVNDFQKGDIAEGYSVSREKKESFPLTVTSAQKNPTAFYLCASRLTATNEKLFFGSGTQLSVL.

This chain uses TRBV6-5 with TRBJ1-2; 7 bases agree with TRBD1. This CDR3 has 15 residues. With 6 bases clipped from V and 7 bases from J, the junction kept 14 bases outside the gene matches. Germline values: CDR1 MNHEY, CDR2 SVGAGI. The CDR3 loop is CASSHGDRELSGYTF. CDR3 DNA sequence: TGTGCCAGCAGCCACGGTGACAGGGAGCTTTCTGGCTACACCTTC.